A selection of T cell receptor beta chains follows, all from one sample in a study of blood T cell repertoires in COVID-19. Here immunoSEQ multiplex PCR was the method, and the copy in TCRdb shows in-frame clones only, minus some. The sample yields around 200,000 clones, around 89% seen once. The material sequenced was PBMCs or T cells enriched from blood (not recorded which). Receptor source: a woman aged 18-29 years who had recovered from COVID-19. Each CDR3 is given with its conserved first and last residue. The D gene is left open where the match is weak. Clone size is stated in some rows and not others, as once, few, many or a class when expanded.

cdr3_aa: CATSGVRDTSGELFF
cdr3_nt: TGTGCCACCAGCGGCGTCCGGGACACGTCCGGGGAGCTGTTTTTT
v_call: TRBV15
clone_size: NA
d_call: NA
j_call: TRBJ2-2

cdr3_aa: CASSETGNNSPLHF
cdr3_nt: TGTGCCAGCAGCGAGACAGGGAATAATTCACCCCTCCACTTT
v_call: TRBV7-9
clone_size: NA
d_call: TRBD1
j_call: TRBJ1-6

cdr3_aa: CASSGTGNSNQPQHF
cdr3_nt: TGTGCCAGCAGCGGGACAGGGAATAGCAATCAGCCCCAGCATTTT
v_call: TRBV27
clone_size: NA
d_call: TRBD1
j_call: TRBJ1-5

cdr3_aa: CASSLFIGGTDSGNTIYF
cdr3_nt: TGTGCCAGCAGTTTATTTATAGGGGGAACCGACTCTGGAAACACCATATATTTT
v_call: TRBV28
clone_size: NA
d_call: NA
j_call: TRBJ1-3

cdr3_aa: CASSFSTGGWHTQYF
cdr3_nt: TGTGCCAGCAGCTTTTCAACGGGAGGTTGGCATACGCAGTATTTT
v_call: TRBV5-6
clone_size: NA
d_call: TRBD2
j_call: TRBJ2-3

cdr3_aa: CASSPRGTYGYTF
cdr3_nt: TGTGCCAGCAGCCCACGCGGGACCTATGGCTACACCTTC
v_call: TRBV12-3/TRBV12-4
clone_size: NA
d_call: NA
j_call: TRBJ1-2

cdr3_aa: CASSLVTGRLDQPQHF
cdr3_nt: TGCGCCAGCAGCCTAGTGACAGGGAGACTGGATCAGCCCCAGCATTTT
v_call: TRBV4-1
clone_size: NA
d_call: TRBD1
j_call: TRBJ1-5

cdr3_aa: CASSLTRGYEQYF
cdr3_nt: TGTGCCAGCAGCTTAACCCGAGGCTACGAGCAGTACTTC
v_call: TRBV7-3
clone_size: NA
d_call: NA
j_call: TRBJ2-7

cdr3_aa: CASSQVGQGHNSPLHF
cdr3_nt: TGTGCCAGCAGCCAAGTCGGACAGGGACATAATTCACCCCTCCACTTT
v_call: TRBV14
clone_size: NA
d_call: TRBD1
j_call: TRBJ1-6

cdr3_aa: CASAEGVWGGEYF
cdr3_nt: TGTGCCAGCGCGGAAGGAGTTTGGGGGGGAGAGTACTTC
v_call: TRBV19
clone_size: NA
d_call: TRBD2
j_call: TRBJ2-4

cdr3_aa: CASSLAGAGYTF
cdr3_nt: TGTGCCAGCAGTTTAGCGGGGGCTGGCTACACCTTC
v_call: TRBV28
clone_size: NA
d_call: NA
j_call: TRBJ1-2

cdr3_aa: CASRQAGTGVNEQFF
cdr3_nt: TGTGCCAGCAGACAAGCCGGGACAGGGGTCAATGAGCAGTTCTTC
v_call: TRBV6-5
clone_size: NA
d_call: TRBD1
j_call: TRBJ2-1

cdr3_aa: CASSPIRQGWYEQYF
cdr3_nt: TGTGCCAGCAGTCCAATCAGACAGGGATGGTACGAGCAGTACTTC
v_call: TRBV6-5
clone_size: NA
d_call: TRBD1
j_call: TRBJ2-7

cdr3_aa: CASRSGLGYEQYF
cdr3_nt: TGTGCCAGTCGATCGGGGTTGGGCTACGAGCAGTACTTC
v_call: TRBV6-5
clone_size: NA
d_call: NA
j_call: TRBJ2-7

cdr3_aa: CASSQVLAAGETGELFF
cdr3_nt: TGCGCCAGCAGCCAAGTTTTAGCGGCCGGGGAGACCGGGGAGCTGTTTTTT
v_call: TRBV4-1
clone_size: NA
d_call: NA
j_call: TRBJ2-2

cdr3_aa: CASSVTSGSFAGELFF
cdr3_nt: TGTGCCAGCAGCGTAACGAGCGGGAGCTTTGCCGGGGAGCTGTTTTTT
v_call: TRBV9
clone_size: NA
d_call: TRBD2
j_call: TRBJ2-2

cdr3_aa: CASSLDPADTQYF
cdr3_nt: TGTGCCAGCAGCTTAGATCCGGCAGATACGCAGTATTTT
v_call: TRBV7-2
clone_size: few
d_call: NA
j_call: TRBJ2-3

cdr3_aa: CASSSGQGDALGYTF
cdr3_nt: TGCGCCAGCAGCTCAGGACAGGGAGATGCTCTTGGCTACACCTTC
v_call: TRBV5-1
clone_size: once
d_call: TRBD1
j_call: TRBJ1-2

cdr3_aa: CASSLEGLLNTEAFF
cdr3_nt: TGTGCCAGCAGCTTGGAAGGACTCCTGAACACTGAAGCTTTCTTT
v_call: TRBV5-4
clone_size: NA
d_call: NA
j_call: TRBJ1-1

cdr3_aa: CAWSHRSGKGSEQYF
cdr3_nt: TGTGCCTGGAGTCACAGATCCGGAAAAGGGAGCGAGCAGTACTTC
v_call: TRBV30
clone_size: NA
d_call: NA
j_call: TRBJ2-7

cdr3_aa: CASSDVQGGGYTF
cdr3_nt: TGTGCCAGCAGTGATGTCCAGGGGGGCGGCTACACCTTC
v_call: TRBV6-1
clone_size: NA
d_call: TRBD1
j_call: TRBJ1-2

cdr3_aa: CASRRTGTGAEAFF
cdr3_nt: TGTGCCAGCAGGAGAACAGGGACCGGCGCTGAAGCTTTCTTT
v_call: TRBV6-5
clone_size: NA
d_call: NA
j_call: TRBJ1-1

cdr3_aa: CASSLVGVTEAFF
cdr3_nt: TGCGCCAGCAGCTTGGTAGGGGTCACTGAAGCTTTCTTT
v_call: TRBV5-1
clone_size: NA
d_call: NA
j_call: TRBJ1-1

cdr3_aa: CASRQGTSGRGTYNEQFF
cdr3_nt: TGTGCCAGTAGACAAGGGACTAGCGGGAGGGGGACCTACAATGAGCAGTTCTTC
v_call: TRBV19
clone_size: NA
d_call: TRBD2
j_call: TRBJ2-1

cdr3_aa: CASSERQGTSYEQYF
cdr3_nt: TGTGCCAGCAGTGAAAGACAGGGGACCTCCTACGAGCAGTACTTC
v_call: TRBV25-1
clone_size: NA
d_call: TRBD1
j_call: TRBJ2-7